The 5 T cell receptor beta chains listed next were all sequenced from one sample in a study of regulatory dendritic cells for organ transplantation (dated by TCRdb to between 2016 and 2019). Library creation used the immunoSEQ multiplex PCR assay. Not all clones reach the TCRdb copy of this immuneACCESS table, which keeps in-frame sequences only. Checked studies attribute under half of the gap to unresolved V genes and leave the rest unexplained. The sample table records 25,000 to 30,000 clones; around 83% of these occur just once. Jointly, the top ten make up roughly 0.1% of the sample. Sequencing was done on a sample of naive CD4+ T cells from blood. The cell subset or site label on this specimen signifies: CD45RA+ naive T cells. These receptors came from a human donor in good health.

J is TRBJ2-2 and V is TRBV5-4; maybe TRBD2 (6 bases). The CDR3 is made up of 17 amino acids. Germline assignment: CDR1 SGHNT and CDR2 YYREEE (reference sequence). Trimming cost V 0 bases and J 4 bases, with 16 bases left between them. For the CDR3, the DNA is TGTGCCAGCAGCTTGGGAATGACGCGGGGAACCACCGGGGAGCTGTTTTTT. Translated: CASSLGMTRGTTGELFF.

CDR3 in amino acids: CASSPYSTSGGEETQYF. CDR3 sequence (DNA): TGTGCCAGCAGCCCCTATAGTACTAGCGGGGGGGAAGAGACCCAGTACTTC. The J gene is TRBJ2-5, the V gene TRBV4-2, with 13 bases lining up with TRBD2. Losses at the gene ends were 4 bases for V and 3 bases for J; bases not matched to a gene: 8. CDR1 is LGHNA, CDR2 YNFKEQ, per germline. The CDR3 consists of 17 residues.

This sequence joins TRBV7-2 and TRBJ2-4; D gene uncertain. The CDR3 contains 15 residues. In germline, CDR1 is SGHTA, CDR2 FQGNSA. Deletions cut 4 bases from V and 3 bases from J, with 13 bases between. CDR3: CASSSGGPLKNIQYF. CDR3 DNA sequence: TGTGCCAGCAGCTCCGGTGGGCCCCTCAAAAACATTCAGTACTTC.

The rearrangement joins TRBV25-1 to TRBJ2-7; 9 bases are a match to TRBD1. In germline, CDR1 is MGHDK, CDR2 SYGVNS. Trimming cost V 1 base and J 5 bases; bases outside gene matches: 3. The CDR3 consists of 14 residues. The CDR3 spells CASSELWTGDEQYF. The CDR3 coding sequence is TGTGCCAGCAGTGAATTGTGGACAGGGGACGAGCAGTACTTC.

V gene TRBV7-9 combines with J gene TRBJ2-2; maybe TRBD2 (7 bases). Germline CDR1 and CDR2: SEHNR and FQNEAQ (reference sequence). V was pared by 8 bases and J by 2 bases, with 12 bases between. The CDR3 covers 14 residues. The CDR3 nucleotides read TGTGCCAGCCCGGGCGGGGGCAACACCGGGGAGCTGTTTTTT. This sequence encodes CASPGGGNTGELFF. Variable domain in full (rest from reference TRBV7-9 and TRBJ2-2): DTGVSQNPRHKITKRGQNVTFRCDPISEHNRLYWYRQTLGQGPEFLTYFQNEAQLEKSRLLSDRFSAERPKGSFSTLEIQRTEQGDSAMYLCASPGGGNTGELFFGEGSRLTVL.